The clone carrying this TCR beta chain was seen a handful of times. CDR1 is SGHRS, CDR2 YFSETQ, per germline. CDR3 length: 14 residues. Trimming removed 1 base at V and 6 bases at J, with 14 bases between. TCRdb redid the calling of the RT-PCR reads with MiXCR, one entry per CDR3 protein. The sample gives about 680,000 distinct CDR3 sequences, around 14% of which show up once; about 3.6% is in the top ten. The sample comprised memory CD4+ T cells from blood. The rearrangement joins TRBV5-1 to TRBJ2-7, with D tentatively TRBD2 (6 bases). This TCR came from a female donor in good health, serving as a healthy control. The CDR3 region has the DNA TGCGCCAGCAGCTTGATCGGGGGAGAAAGCGAGCAGTACTTC. It translates to CASSLIGGESEQYF.